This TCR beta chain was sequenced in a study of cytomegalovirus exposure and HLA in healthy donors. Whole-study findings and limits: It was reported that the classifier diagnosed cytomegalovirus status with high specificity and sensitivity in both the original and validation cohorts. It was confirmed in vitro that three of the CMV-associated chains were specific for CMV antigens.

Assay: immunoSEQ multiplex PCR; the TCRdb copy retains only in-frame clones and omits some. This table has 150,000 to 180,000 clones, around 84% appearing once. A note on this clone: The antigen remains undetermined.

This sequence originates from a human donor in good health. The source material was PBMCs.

The DNA of the CDR3 is TGCGCCAGCGGGACAGGGCACACCGGGGAGCTGTTTTTT. Its protein is CASGTGHTGELFF. The V call is TRBV5-1, the J call TRBJ2-2; 9 bases line up with TRBD1. Per germline, CDR1 SGHRS and CDR2 YFSETQ. With 7 bases clipped from V and 3 bases from J, the junction kept 1 base outside the gene matches. The CDR3 has 13 residues. Full variable domain (missing parts from reference TRBV5-1 and TRBJ2-2): KAGVTQTPRYLIKTRGQQVTLSCSPISGHRSVSWYQQTPGQGLQFLFEYFSETQRNKGNFPGRFSGRQFSNSRSEMNVSTLELGDSALYLCASGTGHTGELFFGEGSRLTVL.